The present T cell receptor (beta chain) was sequenced within a study of a mutant IDH1 vaccine in newly diagnosed glioma. About the research overall: Former treatment meant radiotherapy, temozolomide, or both; the majority had gotten both.

Profiling relied on immunoSEQ multiplex PCR, and the TCRdb table lists in-frame clones only, not all of them. Among around 40,000 clones, around 81% were seen once, and the ten largest hold around 6.9%. Germline V CDR1 and CDR2: SGHTA, FQGNSA. CDR3 size: 16 residues. V gave up 6 bases and J gave up 1 base, with 18 bases separating them. The time point is: week 23, last vaccination. The vaccine gave 300 ug of a 20-mer mutant IDH1 peptide subcutaneously per dose. Concerning this clone: No antigen is known for it.

Source: PBMCs, taken from a glioma patient whose treatment included an IDH1 peptide vaccine. The chain carries TRBV7-2 and TRBJ2-5, with D possibly called TRBD1 or TRBD2 (6 bases each). This receptor was identified in a woman between 40 and 55 years old with glioma. Some clones in this sample may be carry-over from other donors' samples. Written as DNA, the CDR3 is TGTGCCAGCAGACGCCAAGTAGGGGGGACCCAAGAGACCCAGTACTTC. Encoded protein: CASRRQVGGTQETQYF.